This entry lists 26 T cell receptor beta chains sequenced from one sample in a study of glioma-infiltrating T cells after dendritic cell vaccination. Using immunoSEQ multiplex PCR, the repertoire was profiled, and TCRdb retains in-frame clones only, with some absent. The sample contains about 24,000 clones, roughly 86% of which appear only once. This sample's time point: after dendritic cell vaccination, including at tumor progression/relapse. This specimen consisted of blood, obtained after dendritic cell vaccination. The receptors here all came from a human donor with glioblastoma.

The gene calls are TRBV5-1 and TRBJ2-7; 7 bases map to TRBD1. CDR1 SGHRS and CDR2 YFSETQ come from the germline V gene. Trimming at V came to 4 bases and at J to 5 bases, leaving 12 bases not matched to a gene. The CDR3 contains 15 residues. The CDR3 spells CASSLTRQGVHEQYF. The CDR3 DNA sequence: TGCGCCAGCAGCCTTACCAGACAGGGAGTCCACGAGCAGTACTTC.

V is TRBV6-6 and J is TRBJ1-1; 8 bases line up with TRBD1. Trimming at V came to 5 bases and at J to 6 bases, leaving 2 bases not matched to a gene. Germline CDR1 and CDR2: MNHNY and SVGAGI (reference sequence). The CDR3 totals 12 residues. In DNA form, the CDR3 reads TGTGCCAGCAGTATACAGGGGGCTGAAGCTTTCTTT. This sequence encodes CASSIQGAEAFF.

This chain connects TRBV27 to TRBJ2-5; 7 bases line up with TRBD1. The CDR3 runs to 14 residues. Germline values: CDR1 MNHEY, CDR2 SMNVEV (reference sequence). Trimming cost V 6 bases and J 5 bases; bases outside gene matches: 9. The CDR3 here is CASRRGQVDETQYF. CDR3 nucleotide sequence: TGTGCCAGCAGGCGCGGACAGGTGGACGAGACCCAGTACTTC.

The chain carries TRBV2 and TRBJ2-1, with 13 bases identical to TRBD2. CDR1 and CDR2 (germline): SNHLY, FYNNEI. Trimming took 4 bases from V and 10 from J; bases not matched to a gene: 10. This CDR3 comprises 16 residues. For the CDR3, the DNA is TGTGCCAGCAGTGGATGGACTAGCGGGGGAACTGGGGAGCAGTTCTTC. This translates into CASSGWTSGGTGEQFF.

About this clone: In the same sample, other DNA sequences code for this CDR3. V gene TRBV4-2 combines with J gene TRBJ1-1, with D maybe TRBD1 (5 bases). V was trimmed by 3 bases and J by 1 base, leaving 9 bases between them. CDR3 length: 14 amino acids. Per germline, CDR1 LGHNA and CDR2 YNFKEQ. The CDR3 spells CASSHDRKNTEAFF. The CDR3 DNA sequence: TGTGCCAGCAGCCACGACAGAAAGAACACTGAAGCTTTCTTT.

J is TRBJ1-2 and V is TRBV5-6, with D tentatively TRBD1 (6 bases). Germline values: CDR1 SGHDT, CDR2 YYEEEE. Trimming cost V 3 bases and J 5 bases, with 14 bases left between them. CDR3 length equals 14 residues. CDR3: CASSSGTTGYGYTF. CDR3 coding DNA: TGTGCCAGCAGCTCTGGGACGACAGGATATGGCTACACCTTC. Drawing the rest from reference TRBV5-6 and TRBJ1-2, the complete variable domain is DAGVTQSPTHLIKTRGQQVTLRCSPKSGHDTVSWYQQALGQGPQFIFQYYEEEERQRGNFPDRFSGHQFPNYSSELNVNALLLGDSALYLCASSSGTTGYGYTFGSGTRLTVV.

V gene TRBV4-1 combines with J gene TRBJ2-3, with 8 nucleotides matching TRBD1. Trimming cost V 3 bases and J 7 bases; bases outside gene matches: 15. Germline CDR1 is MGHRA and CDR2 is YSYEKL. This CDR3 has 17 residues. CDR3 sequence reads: CASSQEGQGPLSYTQYF. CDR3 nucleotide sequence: TGCGCCAGCAGCCAGGAAGGACAGGGCCCACTTAGTTATACGCAGTATTTT.

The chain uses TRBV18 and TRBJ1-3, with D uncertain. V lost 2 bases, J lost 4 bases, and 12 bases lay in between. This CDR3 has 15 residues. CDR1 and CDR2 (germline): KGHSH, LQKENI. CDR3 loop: CASSPSSGTGNTIYF. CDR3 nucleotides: TGTGCCAGCTCACCATCCTCAGGAACAGGAAACACCATATATTTT.

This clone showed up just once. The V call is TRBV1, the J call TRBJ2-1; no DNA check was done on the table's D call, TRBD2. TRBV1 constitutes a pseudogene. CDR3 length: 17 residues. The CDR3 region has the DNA TGCACCAGCAGACAAGAATGCGGACTAGCGGGGGCCGGTGAGCAGTTCTTC. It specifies CTSRQECGLAGAGEQFF.

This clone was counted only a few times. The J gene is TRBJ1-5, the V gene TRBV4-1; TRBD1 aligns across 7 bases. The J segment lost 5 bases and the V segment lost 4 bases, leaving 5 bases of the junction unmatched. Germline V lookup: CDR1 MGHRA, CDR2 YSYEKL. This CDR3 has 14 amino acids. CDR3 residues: CASSRRDRDQPQHF. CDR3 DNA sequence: TGCGCCAGCAGCCGCCGGGACAGAGATCAGCCCCAGCATTTT.

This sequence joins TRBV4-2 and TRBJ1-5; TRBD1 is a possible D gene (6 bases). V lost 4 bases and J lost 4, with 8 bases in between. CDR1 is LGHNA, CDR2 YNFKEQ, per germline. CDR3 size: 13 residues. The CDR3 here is CASSPDRNQPQHF. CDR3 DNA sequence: TGTGCCAGCAGCCCGGACAGAAATCAGCCCCAGCATTTT.

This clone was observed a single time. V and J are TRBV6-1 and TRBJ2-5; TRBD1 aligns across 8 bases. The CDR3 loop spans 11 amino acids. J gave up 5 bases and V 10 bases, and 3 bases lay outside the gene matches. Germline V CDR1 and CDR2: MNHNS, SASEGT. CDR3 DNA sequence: TGTGCCACAGGGGGCCGGGAGACCCAGTACTTC. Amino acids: CATGGRETQYF.

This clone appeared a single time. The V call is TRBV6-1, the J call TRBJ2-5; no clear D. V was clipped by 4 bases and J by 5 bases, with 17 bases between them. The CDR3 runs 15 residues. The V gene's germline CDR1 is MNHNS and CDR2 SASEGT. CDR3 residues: CASSASRVGRETQYF. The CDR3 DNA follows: TGTGCCAGCAGTGCTTCCCGGGTTGGTCGCGAGACCCAGTACTTC.

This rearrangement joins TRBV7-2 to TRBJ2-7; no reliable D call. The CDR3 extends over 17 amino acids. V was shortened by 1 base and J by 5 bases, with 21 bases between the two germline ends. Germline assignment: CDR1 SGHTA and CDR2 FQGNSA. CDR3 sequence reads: CASSLVSFQVVVHEQYF. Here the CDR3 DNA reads TGTGCCAGCAGCTTAGTTTCATTCCAGGTTGTAGTCCACGAGCAGTACTTC.

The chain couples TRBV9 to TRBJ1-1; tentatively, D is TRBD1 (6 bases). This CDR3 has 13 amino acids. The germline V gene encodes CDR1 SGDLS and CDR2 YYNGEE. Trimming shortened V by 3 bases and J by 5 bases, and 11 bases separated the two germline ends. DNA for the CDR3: TGTGCCAGCAGCGCAGGGGAGGGAACTGAAGCTTTCTTT. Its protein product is CASSAGEGTEAFF.

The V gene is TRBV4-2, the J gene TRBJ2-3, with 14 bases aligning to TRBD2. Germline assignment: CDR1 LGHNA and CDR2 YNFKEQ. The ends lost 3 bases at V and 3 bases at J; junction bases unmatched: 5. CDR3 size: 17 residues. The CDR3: CASSQTTSGGATDTQYF. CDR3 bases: TGTGCCAGCAGCCAGACGACTAGCGGGGGGGCGACAGATACGCAGTATTTT.

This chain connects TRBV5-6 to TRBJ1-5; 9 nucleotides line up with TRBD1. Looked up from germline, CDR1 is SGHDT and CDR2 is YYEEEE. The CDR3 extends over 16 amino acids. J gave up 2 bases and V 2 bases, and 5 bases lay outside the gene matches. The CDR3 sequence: CASSFSRTGGNQPQHF. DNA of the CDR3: TGTGCCAGCAGCTTTTCCCGGACAGGGGGCAATCAGCCCCAGCATTTT.

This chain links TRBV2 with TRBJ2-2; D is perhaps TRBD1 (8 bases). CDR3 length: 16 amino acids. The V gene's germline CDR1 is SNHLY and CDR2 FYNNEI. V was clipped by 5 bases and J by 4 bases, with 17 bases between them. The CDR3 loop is CASSLTGGATTGELFF. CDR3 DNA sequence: TGTGCCAGCAGTCTTACAGGGGGGGCAACCACCGGGGAGCTGTTTTTT.

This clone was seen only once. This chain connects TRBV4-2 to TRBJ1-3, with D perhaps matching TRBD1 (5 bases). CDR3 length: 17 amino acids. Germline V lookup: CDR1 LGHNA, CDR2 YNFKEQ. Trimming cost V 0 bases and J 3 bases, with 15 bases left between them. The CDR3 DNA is TGTGCCAGCAGCCAAGAAGTCGCCGGGACTGGTGGAAACACCATATATTTT. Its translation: CASSQEVAGTGGNTIYF.

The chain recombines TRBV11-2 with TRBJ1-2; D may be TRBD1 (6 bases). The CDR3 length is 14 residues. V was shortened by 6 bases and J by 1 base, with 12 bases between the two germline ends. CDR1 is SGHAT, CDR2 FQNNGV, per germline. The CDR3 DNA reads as TGTGCCAGCAGTTACACAGGGAATAACTATGGCTACACCTTC. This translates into CASSYTGNNYGYTF.

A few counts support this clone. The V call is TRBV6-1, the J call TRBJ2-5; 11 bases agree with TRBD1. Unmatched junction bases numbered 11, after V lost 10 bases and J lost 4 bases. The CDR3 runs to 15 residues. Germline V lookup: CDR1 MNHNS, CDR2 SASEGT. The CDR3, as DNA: TGTGCCACCACCCGAGGGACAGGGGGGGCAGAGACCCAGTACTTC. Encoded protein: CATTRGTGGAETQYF.

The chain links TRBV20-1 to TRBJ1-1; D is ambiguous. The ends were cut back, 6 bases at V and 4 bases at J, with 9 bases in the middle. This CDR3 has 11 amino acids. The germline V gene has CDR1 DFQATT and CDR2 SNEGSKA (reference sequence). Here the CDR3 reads CSASPGTEAFF. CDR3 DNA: TGCAGTGCCTCCCCGGGCACTGAAGCTTTCTTT.

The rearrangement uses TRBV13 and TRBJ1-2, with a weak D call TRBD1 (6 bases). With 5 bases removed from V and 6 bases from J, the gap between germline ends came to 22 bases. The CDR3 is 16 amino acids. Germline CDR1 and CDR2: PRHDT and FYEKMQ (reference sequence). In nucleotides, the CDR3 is TGTGCCAGCAGCCAAAGGGCCAGGAGGGGGGGCAATGGCTACACCTTC. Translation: CASSQRARRGGNGYTF.

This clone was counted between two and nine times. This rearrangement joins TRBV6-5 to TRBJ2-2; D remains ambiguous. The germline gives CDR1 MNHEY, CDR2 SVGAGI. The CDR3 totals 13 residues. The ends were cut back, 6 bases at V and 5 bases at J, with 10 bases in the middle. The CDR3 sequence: CASRRGITGELFF. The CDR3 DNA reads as TGTGCCAGCAGAAGAGGTATTACCGGGGAGCTGTTTTTT.

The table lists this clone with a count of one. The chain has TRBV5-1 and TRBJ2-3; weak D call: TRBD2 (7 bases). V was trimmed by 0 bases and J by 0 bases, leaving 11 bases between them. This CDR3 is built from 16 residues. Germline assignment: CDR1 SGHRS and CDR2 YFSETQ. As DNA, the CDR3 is TGCGCCAGCAGCTTGGATGGCGGGGGCAGCACAGATACGCAGTATTTT. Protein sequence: CASSLDGGGSTDTQYF.

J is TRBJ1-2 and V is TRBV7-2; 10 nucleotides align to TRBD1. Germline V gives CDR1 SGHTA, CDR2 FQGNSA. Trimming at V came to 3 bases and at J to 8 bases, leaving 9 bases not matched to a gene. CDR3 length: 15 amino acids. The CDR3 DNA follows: TGTGCCAGCAGCTTTATCGGGACAGGGGAAATGGGCTACACCTTC. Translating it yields CASSFIGTGEMGYTF.